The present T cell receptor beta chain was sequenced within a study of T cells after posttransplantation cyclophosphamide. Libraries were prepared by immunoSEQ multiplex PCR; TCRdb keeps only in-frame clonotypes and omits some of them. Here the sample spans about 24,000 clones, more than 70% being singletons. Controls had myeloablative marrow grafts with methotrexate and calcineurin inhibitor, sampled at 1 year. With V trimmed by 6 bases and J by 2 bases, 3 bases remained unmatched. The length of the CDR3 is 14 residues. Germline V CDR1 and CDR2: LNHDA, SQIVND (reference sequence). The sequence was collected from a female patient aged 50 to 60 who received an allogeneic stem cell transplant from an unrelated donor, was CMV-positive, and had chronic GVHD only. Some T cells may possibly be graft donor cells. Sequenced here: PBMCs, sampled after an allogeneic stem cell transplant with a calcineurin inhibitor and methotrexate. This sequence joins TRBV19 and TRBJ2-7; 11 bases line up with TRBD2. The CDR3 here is CASRGTSGTYEQYF. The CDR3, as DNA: TGTGCCAGTAGGGGGACTAGCGGTACCTACGAGCAGTACTTC.